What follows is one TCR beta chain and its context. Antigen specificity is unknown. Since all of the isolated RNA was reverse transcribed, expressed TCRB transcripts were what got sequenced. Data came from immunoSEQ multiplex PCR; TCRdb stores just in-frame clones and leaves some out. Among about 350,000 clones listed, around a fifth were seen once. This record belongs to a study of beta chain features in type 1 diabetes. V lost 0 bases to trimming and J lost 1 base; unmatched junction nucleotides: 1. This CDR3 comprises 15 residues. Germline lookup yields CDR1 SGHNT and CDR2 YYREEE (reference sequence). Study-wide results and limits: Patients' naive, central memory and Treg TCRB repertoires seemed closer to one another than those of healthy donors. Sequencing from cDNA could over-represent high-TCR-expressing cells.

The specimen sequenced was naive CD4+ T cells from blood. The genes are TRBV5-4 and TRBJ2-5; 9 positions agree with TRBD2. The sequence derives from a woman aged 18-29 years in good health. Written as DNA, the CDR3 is TGTGCCAGCAGCTTGGCTAGCGGGATCCAAGAGACCCAGTACTTC. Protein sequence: CASSLASGIQETQYF.